Each of the 18 T cell receptor beta chains below was sequenced from the same sample in a study of CD8 T cells in Susac syndrome. RNA totalling roughly 0.45 to 1 ug underwent reverse transcription with random hexamers. TCRdb used MiXCR to reprocess the immunoSEQ multiplex PCR reads, holding one entry per CDR3 protein. The data show roughly 130,000 distinct CDR3 sequences, about 94% seen once. The specimen was CD4+ T cells from PBMCs. All receptors come from a human donor with multiple sclerosis.

This chain uses TRBV2 with TRBJ2-1, with D perhaps TRBD2 (6 bases). V was shortened by 3 bases and J by 2 bases, with 14 bases between the two germline ends. Germline lookup yields CDR1 SNHLY and CDR2 FYNNEI. The length of the CDR3 is 16 residues. The CDR3 sequence: CASSDPGGSTYNEQFF. CDR3 DNA sequence: TGTGCCAGCAGTGACCCCGGGGGATCTACCTACAATGAGCAGTTCTTC. Complete variable domain (other parts from reference TRBV2 and TRBJ2-1): EPEVTQTPSHQVTQMGQEVILRCVPISNHLYFYWYRQILGQKVEFLVSFYNNEISEKSEIFDDQFSVERPDGSNFTLKIRSTKLEDSAMYFCASSDPGGSTYNEQFFGPGTRLTVL.

The CDR3 coding sequence is TGTGCCAGTAGTCAAGACAGGGCGTTTGGCTACACCTTC. It specifies CASSQDRAFGYTF. The chain joins TRBV19 to TRBJ1-2; the match to TRBD1 covers 7 bases. The CDR3 totals 13 residues. V was clipped by 5 bases and J by 7 bases; unmatched bases: 7. Germline CDR1 reads LNHDA; CDR2 reads SQIVND (reference sequence).

This clonotype was detected once. The CDR3 DNA sequence: TGTGCCAGCAGCTTGGGAGGACAGGGCCCCCACGAGCAGTACTTC. The encoded protein is CASSLGGQGPHEQYF. The chain links TRBV5-4 to TRBJ2-7; 8 bases match TRBD1. There are 15 residues in the CDR3. Germline CDR1 and CDR2: SGHNT and YYREEE (reference sequence). The ends lost 0 bases at V and 5 bases at J; junction bases unmatched: 7.

This chain joins TRBV7-2 and TRBJ2-3, with D perhaps TRBD1 or TRBD2 (5 bases each). Trimming stripped 2 bases from V and 5 bases from J, with 11 bases between. From germline, CDR1 is SGHTA and CDR2 FQGNSA. CDR3 size: 14 residues. This CDR3 is CASSLKSGRDTQYF. The CDR3 DNA reads TGTGCCAGCAGCTTAAAGTCGGGGCGAGATACGCAGTATTTT.

The chain couples TRBV13 to TRBJ1-3, with D tentatively TRBD1 (5 bases). The CDR3 has 17 amino acids. Germline V gene sequence: CDR1 PRHDT, CDR2 FYEKMQ (reference sequence). V was shortened by 1 base and J by 4 bases, with 17 bases between the two germline ends. The CDR3 region has the DNA TGTGCCAGCAGCTTAGAGGCCTCGGGACTGAAGGGAAACACCATATATTTT. It yields the protein CASSLEASGLKGNTIYF.

V is TRBV19 and J is TRBJ1-4; D perhaps matches TRBD1 (5 bases). This CDR3 comprises 15 residues. Germline lookup yields CDR1 LNHDA and CDR2 SQIVND (reference sequence). V was pared by 8 bases and J by 0 bases, with 13 bases between. The CDR3 region has the DNA TGTGCCAGTCGGTGGGGGGGAGCAACTAATGAAAAACTGTTTTTT. It yields the protein CASRWGGATNEKLFF.

The chain joins TRBV4-1 to TRBJ2-5; D is uncertain. CDR1 is MGHRA and CDR2 is YSYEKL in the germline V gene. Trimming took 3 bases from V and 2 from J, leaving 13 bases between them. CDR3 length: 15 amino acids. CDR3 nucleotides: TGCGCCAGCAGCCAGAGAGCCGGAGTACAAGAGACCCAGTACTTC. Its protein product is CASSQRAGVQETQYF.

The count of this clonotype is one. The rearrangement links TRBV6-2 or TRBV6-3 to TRBJ1-5; no clear D. V lost 8 bases to trimming and J lost 3 bases, with 14 bases between them. The CDR3 is 14 amino acids. CDR1 and CDR2 from the germline V gene are MNHEY and SVGEGT. The CDR3 DNA reads as TGTGCCAGCCGTGTAGGGCGGGACAATCAGCCCCAGCATTTT. This translates into CASRVGRDNQPQHF.

The V gene is TRBV20-1, the J gene TRBJ1-2, with TRBD1 identical over 7 bases. This CDR3 is built from 14 residues. Germline assignment: CDR1 DFQATT and CDR2 SNEGSKA (reference sequence). The trim removed 5 bases at V and 2 bases at J, leaving 8 bases unmatched. As DNA, the CDR3 is TGCAGTGCTCGAAGACAGGGTGCAAACTATGGCTACACCTTC. Its protein is CSARRQGANYGYTF.

The rearrangement joins TRBV5-1 to TRBJ1-4; D may be TRBD1 (5 bases). The CDR3 sequence is 17 residues long. V lost 5 bases and J 8 bases, leaving 25 bases between the germline ends. Germline values: CDR1 SGHRS, CDR2 YFSETQ. The CDR3 reads CASSPGGAGNVIEKLFF. The CDR3 DNA is TGCGCCAGCAGTCCCGGCGGTGCAGGGAATGTAATAGAAAAACTGTTTTTT.

This clonotype was recorded once. The chain employs TRBV29-1 and TRBJ1-4; tentatively, D is TRBD1 (6 bases). With 6 bases removed from V and 8 bases from J, the gap between germline ends came to 16 bases. Germline V gives CDR1 SQVTM, CDR2 ANQGSEA. This CDR3 spans 13 amino acids. DNA for the CDR3: TGCAGCGTCAGGGGCGTAGGGCGAGAAAAACTGTTTTTT. Translation gives CSVRGVGREKLFF.

The table lists this clonotype with a count of one. This chain uses TRBV7-2 with TRBJ2-6, with D perhaps matching TRBD1 (5 bases). From germline, CDR1 is SGHTA and CDR2 FQGNSA. V was pared by 5 bases and J by 0 bases, with 8 bases between. CDR3 length: 15 amino acids. The CDR3 sequence is CASSRQFSGANVLTF. CDR3 in DNA: TGTGCCAGCAGCCGACAGTTCTCTGGGGCCAACGTCCTGACTTTC.

The chain is built from TRBV27 and TRBJ2-5; 8 bases line up with TRBD1. CDR1 MNHEY and CDR2 SMNVEV come from the germline V gene (reference sequence). J lost 4 bases, V lost 3 bases, and 7 bases had no gene match. The CDR3 is made up of 15 amino acids. The CDR3 is CASSFHGQGVETQYF. For the CDR3, the DNA is TGTGCCAGCAGTTTTCATGGACAGGGAGTAGAGACCCAGTACTTC.

About this clonotype: Compared with germline, one end of the junction differs, possibly owing to a read error. The chain's CDR3 is CASSAHLNEELFF. The CDR3 nucleotides read TGCGCCAGCAGCGCCCACCTCAATGAAGAACTGTTTTTT. This chain joins TRBV5-1 and TRBJ1-4; D unclear. Per the germline V gene, CDR1 is SGHRS and CDR2 is YFSETQ. This CDR3 comprises 13 residues.

V usage is TRBV7-9 and J usage is TRBJ1-4; TRBD1 might be the D (5 bases). CDR1 and CDR2 (germline): SEHNR, FQNEAQ (reference sequence). V was pared by 2 bases and J by 8 bases, with 15 bases between. CDR3 size: 15 residues. CDR3 sequence: CASSLSLQGWEKLFF. The CDR3 DNA sequence: TGTGCCAGCAGCTTAAGTCTCCAGGGATGGGAAAAACTGTTTTTT.

The chain has TRBV24-1 and TRBJ2-1; the match to TRBD2 covers 8 bases. The CDR3 totals 16 residues. V lost 2 bases and J lost 7; bases outside the gene matches: 9. CDR1 is KGHDR, CDR2 SFDVKD, per germline. The CDR3 region has the DNA TGTGCCACCAGTGATTCGGTTAGCGGGACACCGAATGAGCAGTTCTTC. Amino acids: CATSDSVSGTPNEQFF.

CDR3 nucleotide sequence: TGTGCCAGCTCGCTCAGGCTAACCTACACCGGGGAGCTGTTTTTT. Its protein product is CASSLRLTYTGELFF. The rearrangement links TRBV6-2 or TRBV6-3 to TRBJ2-2, with D unresolved. Deletions cut 8 bases from V and 3 bases from J, with 16 bases between. The CDR3 loop spans 15 amino acids. Germline lookup yields CDR1 MNHEY and CDR2 SVGEGT.

V gene TRBV3-1 combines with J gene TRBJ2-5; possibly TRBD1 for D (6 bases). Between the trimmed V and J ends, which lost 8 bases and 5 bases, there was a span of 9 bases. This CDR3 has 11 amino acids. The germline V gene encodes CDR1 LGHDT and CDR2 YNNKEL (reference sequence). Written as DNA, the CDR3 is TGTGCCAGCTCGCAGGGGGAGACCCAGTACTTC. Translation: CASSQGETQYF.